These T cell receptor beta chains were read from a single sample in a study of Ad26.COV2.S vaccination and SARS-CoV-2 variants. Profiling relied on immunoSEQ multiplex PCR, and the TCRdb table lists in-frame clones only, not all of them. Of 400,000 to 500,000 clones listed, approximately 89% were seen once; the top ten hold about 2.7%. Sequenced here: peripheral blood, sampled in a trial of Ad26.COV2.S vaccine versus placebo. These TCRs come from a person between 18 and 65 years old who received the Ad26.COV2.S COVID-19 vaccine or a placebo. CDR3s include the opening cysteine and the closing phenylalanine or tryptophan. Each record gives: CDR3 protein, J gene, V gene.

CDR3 protein: CSVARTETQYF
J gene: TRBJ2-5
V gene: TRBV29-1

CDR3 protein: CASSATLYEQYF
J gene: TRBJ2-7
V gene: TRBV18

CDR3 protein: CASSLAIQRGTEAFF
J gene: TRBJ1-1
V gene: TRBV5-1

CDR3 protein: CASSSRGLYGYTF
J gene: TRBJ1-2
V gene: TRBV6-2/TRBV6-3

CDR3 protein: CASSSTYRTYNEQFF
J gene: TRBJ2-1
V gene: TRBV7-2

CDR3 protein: CASRVNSLGQPQHF
J gene: TRBJ1-5
V gene: TRBV6-6

CDR3 protein: CASSLAPSGPLHF
J gene: TRBJ1-6
V gene: TRBV5-5

CDR3 protein: CASSLGNTRHNQPQHF
J gene: TRBJ1-5
V gene: TRBV7-8

CDR3 protein: CASSLYDRVGQPQHF
J gene: TRBJ1-5
V gene: TRBV28

CDR3 protein: CASSQEGGEWNSPLHF
J gene: TRBJ1-6
V gene: TRBV4-3

CDR3 protein: CASSLVPGREETQYF
J gene: TRBJ2-5
V gene: TRBV5-1

CDR3 protein: CASSVVGLAANEQFF
J gene: TRBJ2-1
V gene: TRBV9

CDR3 protein: CASRAGAYGYTF
J gene: TRBJ1-2
V gene: TRBV6-5

CDR3 protein: CASSLGGGNEKLFF
J gene: TRBJ1-4
V gene: TRBV7-2

CDR3 protein: CASSQGKGPIYF
J gene: TRBJ1-3
V gene: TRBV7-9

CDR3 protein: CASSPPGPSTDTQYF
J gene: TRBJ2-3
V gene: TRBV18

CDR3 protein: CASSLQDRGRSYEQYF
J gene: TRBJ2-7
V gene: TRBV5-1

CDR3 protein: CASSYSQGARNTIYF
J gene: TRBJ1-3
V gene: TRBV6-6

CDR3 protein: CAISPPGESPLHF
J gene: TRBJ1-6
V gene: TRBV10-3

CDR3 protein: CASSLALRGASVTDTQYF
J gene: TRBJ2-3
V gene: TRBV7-9

CDR3 protein: CASSLAGVEDF
J gene: TRBJ2-5
V gene: TRBV5-4

CDR3 protein: CASSQSEKLFF
J gene: TRBJ1-4
V gene: TRBV6-2/TRBV6-3

CDR3 protein: CASSRGRDYGTDTQYF
J gene: TRBJ2-3
V gene: TRBV11-3

CDR3 protein: CASSPDRIYYGYTF
J gene: TRBJ1-2
V gene: TRBV5-1

CDR3 protein: CASSEGAGYGYTF
J gene: TRBJ1-2
V gene: TRBV2

CDR3 protein: CASSQDEPRTRSSYNEQFF
J gene: TRBJ2-1
V gene: TRBV4-2

CDR3 protein: CASSFLRGSTDTQYF
J gene: TRBJ2-3
V gene: TRBV5-1

CDR3 protein: CASRGQNTEAFF
J gene: TRBJ1-1
V gene: TRBV2

CDR3 protein: CASSRDSYTEAFF
J gene: TRBJ1-1
V gene: TRBV28

CDR3 protein: CASRSTGGVSSNSPLHF
J gene: TRBJ1-6
V gene: TRBV12-2

CDR3 protein: CASSPLGLPLREQFF
J gene: TRBJ2-1
V gene: TRBV18

CDR3 protein: CASSQKGPRTGGDEQFF
J gene: TRBJ2-1
V gene: TRBV4-1